The text below deals with one TCR beta chain. This entry comes from a study of blood T cell repertoires in COVID-19. Study overall: Donors in the United States, Italy and Spain gave samples during acute or convalescent COVID-19.

Only in-frame clones appear in the TCRdb table, and some are missing; sequencing was by immunoSEQ multiplex PCR. Among under 55,000 clones listed, 87% were seen once. V gave up 3 bases and J gave up 0 bases; unmatched junction bases: 6. Per the germline V gene, CDR1 is KGHSH and CDR2 is LQKENI. This CDR3 has 17 residues. The chain couples TRBV18 to TRBJ2-2; 8 nucleotides agree with TRBD1. The sequenced sample consisted of peripheral blood. This clonotype was sampled from a woman aged 80 or older with active COVID-19. CDR3 region: CASSPIPDRANTGELFF. The CDR3 DNA reads TGTGCCAGCTCACCGATCCCGGACAGGGCGAACACCGGGGAGCTGTTTTTT.